Each of the 9 T cell receptor beta chains below was sequenced from the same sample in a study of shared clonotypes between healthy human individuals. Data came from immunoSEQ multiplex PCR; TCRdb stores just in-frame clones and leaves some out. The data contain 2 million to 3 million clones, over 85% of them singletons. Sequencing was performed on naive CD4+ T cells from PBMCs. Subset specified: CD45RA+ positively selected. The receptors were sampled from a man between 18 and 35 years old in good health. Some clones in this sample may be carry-over from other donors' samples.

Only one count was recorded for this clone. The gene calls are TRBV13 and TRBJ2-1; no firm D call. CDR3 size: 16 residues. Germline CDR1 and CDR2: PRHDT and FYEKMQ (reference sequence). V was cut by 1 base and J by 0 bases, with 10 bases left in between. The CDR3 here is CASSLVRGPSYNEQFF. Written as DNA, the CDR3 is TGTGCCAGCAGCTTAGTTCGCGGTCCCTCCTACAATGAGCAGTTCTTC.

The V and J genes are TRBV11-2 and TRBJ2-1, with 10 bases aligning to TRBD2. The CDR3 loop spans 17 amino acids. Per germline, CDR1 SGHAT and CDR2 FQNNGV. V shed 5 bases and J 2 bases; nucleotides not matched to a gene: 9. CDR3 coding DNA: TGTGCCAGCAGCCGACCGGGACTAGCGCGCGCCTACAATGAGCAGTTCTTC. It codes for CASSRPGLARAYNEQFF.

CDR3 DNA sequence: TGTGCCAGCAGCTTGACTAGTCGGGCCTACGAGCAGTACTTC. Translating it yields CASSLTSRAYEQYF. The J gene is TRBJ2-7, the V gene TRBV11-2; D may be TRBD2 (6 bases). CDR1 and CDR2 from the germline V gene are SGHAT and FQNNGV. Trimming removed 3 bases at V and 2 bases at J, with 11 bases between. The CDR3 is 14 amino acids. The variable domain in full, with the rest retrieved from reference TRBV11-2 and TRBJ2-7, is EAGVAQSPRYKIIEKRQSVAFWCNPISGHATLYWYQQILGQGPKLLIQFQNNGVVDDSQLPKDRFSAERLKGVDSTLKIQPAKLEDSAVYLCASSLTSRAYEQYFGPGTRLTVT.

J is TRBJ2-3 and V is TRBV9, with 7 bases matching TRBD2. The length of the CDR3 is 17 residues. Germline CDR1 and CDR2: SGDLS and YYNGEE. Germline trimming cut 0 bases from V and 2 bases from J; bases unmatched to any gene: 9. CDR3 DNA: TGTGCCAGCAGCGTAGGGGTCTCTAGCGGATACACAGATACGCAGTATTTT. Its translation: CASSVGVSSGYTDTQYF. Variable domain in full (rest from reference TRBV9 and TRBJ2-3): DSGVTQTPKHLITATGQRVTLRCSPRSGDLSVYWYQQSLDQGLQFLIQYYNGEERAKGNILERFSAQQFPDLHSELNLSSLELGDSALYFCASSVGVSSGYTDTQYFGPGTRLTVL.

This chain uses TRBV5-6 with TRBJ2-3; TRBD1 aligns across 7 bases. The V segment lost 3 bases and the J segment 3 bases; nucleotides outside the gene matches: 4. Germline lookup yields CDR1 SGHDT and CDR2 YYEEEE. This CDR3 is 14 amino acids long. Written as DNA, the CDR3 is TGTGCCAGCAGCTCACAGGGGTTGACAGATACGCAGTATTTT. This gives the protein CASSSQGLTDTQYF. The entire variable domain, with the rest obtained from reference TRBV5-6 and TRBJ2-3, is as follows: DAGVTQSPTHLIKTRGQQVTLRCSPKSGHDTVSWYQQALGQGPQFIFQYYEEEERQRGNFPDRFSGHQFPNYSSELNVNALLLGDSALYLCASSSQGLTDTQYFGPGTRLTVL.

The J gene is TRBJ2-1, the V gene TRBV5-1; 10 positions agree with TRBD2. J was trimmed by 7 bases and V by 1 base; bases with no gene match: 11. This CDR3 contains 17 residues. Germline V gene data show CDR1 as SGHRS and CDR2 as YFSETQ. The chain's CDR3 is CASSLSVAGGGENEQFF. The CDR3 coding sequence is TGCGCCAGCAGCTTGTCGGTAGCGGGAGGCGGTGAAAATGAGCAGTTCTTC.

This sequence joins TRBV2 and TRBJ2-3; D gene uncertain. The CDR3 consists of 11 residues. The germline V gene has CDR1 SNHLY and CDR2 FYNNEI. V was trimmed by 6 bases and J by 6 bases, leaving 7 bases between them. The CDR3 nucleotides read TGTGCCAGCAGGATGGGGGATACGCAGTATTTT. It codes for CASRMGDTQYF.

This chain connects TRBV18 to TRBJ1-3; possibly TRBD1 for D (5 bases). Trimming shortened V by 2 bases and J by 2 bases, and 13 bases separated the two germline ends. This CDR3 is 16 amino acids long. Germline values: CDR1 KGHSH, CDR2 LQKENI. The CDR3 DNA sequence: TGTGCCAGCTCACCAAACATCTGGGGGACTGGAAACACCATATATTTT. It translates to CASSPNIWGTGNTIYF.

This chain joins TRBV10-1 and TRBJ1-4; weak D call: TRBD1 (5 bases). CDR1 is WNHNN, CDR2 SYGVQD, per germline (reference sequence). Trimming cost V 5 bases and J 8 bases, with 15 bases left between them. The length of the CDR3 is 14 residues. Here the CDR3 DNA reads TGCGCCAGCAGTTCAGGGTTCGAAGGAGAAAAACTGTTTTTT. Amino acid sequence: CASSSGFEGEKLFF.